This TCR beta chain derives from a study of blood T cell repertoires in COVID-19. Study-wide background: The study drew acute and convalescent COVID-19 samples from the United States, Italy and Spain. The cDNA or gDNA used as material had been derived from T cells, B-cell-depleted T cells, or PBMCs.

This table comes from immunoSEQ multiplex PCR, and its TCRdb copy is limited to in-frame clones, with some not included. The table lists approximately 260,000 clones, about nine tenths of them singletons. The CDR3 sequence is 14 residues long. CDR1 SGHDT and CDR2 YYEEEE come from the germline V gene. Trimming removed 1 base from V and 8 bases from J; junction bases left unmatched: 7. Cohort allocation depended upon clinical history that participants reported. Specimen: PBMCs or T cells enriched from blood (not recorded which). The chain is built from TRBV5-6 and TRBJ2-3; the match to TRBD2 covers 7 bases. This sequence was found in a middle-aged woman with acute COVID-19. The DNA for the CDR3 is TGTGCCAGCAGCTTGACTTCCAGCGGGGTTACGCAGTATTTT. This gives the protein CASSLTSSGVTQYF.